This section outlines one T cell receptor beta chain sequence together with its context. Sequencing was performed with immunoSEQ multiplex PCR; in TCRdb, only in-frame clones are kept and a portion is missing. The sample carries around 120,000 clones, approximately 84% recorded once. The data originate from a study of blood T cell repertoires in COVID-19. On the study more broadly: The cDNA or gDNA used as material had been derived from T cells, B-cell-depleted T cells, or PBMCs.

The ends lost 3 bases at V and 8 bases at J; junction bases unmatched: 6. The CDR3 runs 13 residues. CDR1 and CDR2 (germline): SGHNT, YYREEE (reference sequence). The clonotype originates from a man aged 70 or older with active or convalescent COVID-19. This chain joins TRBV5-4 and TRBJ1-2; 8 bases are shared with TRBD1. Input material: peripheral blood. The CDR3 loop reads CASSSKDRGGYTF. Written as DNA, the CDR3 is TGTGCCAGCAGCTCAAAAGACAGGGGCGGCTACACCTTC. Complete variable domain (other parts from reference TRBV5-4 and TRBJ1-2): ETGVTQSPTHLIKTRGQQVTLRCSSQSGHNTVSWYQQALGQGPQFIFQYYREEENGRGNFPPRFSGLQFPNYSSELNVNALELDDSALYLCASSSKDRGGYTFGSGTRLTVV.